The rows below give T cell receptor beta chains drawn from one sample of a study of blood T cells in healthy people across ages. TCRdb fed the 5' RACE reads into MiXCR, producing one record per CDR3 protein. The data contain fewer than 650,000 distinct CDR3 sequences, about a quarter of them singletons. These records were also assigned to another study, of T cells of mothers and their children.

Input material: blood. The receptors come from a boy under 10 years old in good health. Both conserved end residues are part of each CDR3. Fields, in order: CDR3 length, clone size, D gene, V gene, J gene, CDR3 protein, CDR3 DNA. A D gene is named only where the DNA matches it firmly. A row's size may be missing; if present it is once, few, many or a size class.

CDR3 length: 14; clone size: few; D gene: TRBD1; V gene: TRBV7-9; J gene: TRBJ2-4; CDR3 protein: CASSPQGAGNIQYF; CDR3 DNA: TGTGCCAGCAGCCCACAGGGGGCTGGGAACATTCAGTACTTC
CDR3 length: 14; clone size: -; D gene: -; V gene: TRBV12-3/TRBV12-4; J gene: TRBJ1-5; CDR3 protein: CASKRGHSNQPQHF; CDR3 DNA: TGTGCCAGCAAAAGGGGTCATAGCAATCAGCCCCAGCATTTT
CDR3 length: 14; clone size: few; D gene: -; V gene: TRBV2; J gene: TRBJ1-2; CDR3 protein: CASSEALRQLGDTF; CDR3 DNA: TGTGCCAGCAGTGAAGCGCTTAGGCAGCTCGGGGACACCTTC
CDR3 length: 14; clone size: -; D gene: -; V gene: TRBV12-3/TRBV12-4; J gene: TRBJ2-7; CDR3 protein: CASSFGTYTYEQYF; CDR3 DNA: TGTGCCAGCAGTTTCGGGACATACACCTACGAGCAGTACTTC
CDR3 length: 13; clone size: -; D gene: -; V gene: TRBV4-3; J gene: TRBJ1-5; CDR3 protein: CASSPSSTQPQHF; CDR3 DNA: TGCGCCAGCAGCCCTAGCAGCACTCAGCCCCAGCATTTT
CDR3 length: 16; clone size: -; D gene: -; V gene: TRBV14; J gene: TRBJ1-6; CDR3 protein: CASSQEAGDHNSPLHF; CDR3 DNA: TGTGCCAGCAGCCAAGAGGCAGGCGATCATAATTCACCCCTCCACTTT
CDR3 length: 11; clone size: -; D gene: -; V gene: TRBV12-5; J gene: TRBJ1-2; CDR3 protein: CASGSGDGYTF; CDR3 DNA: TGTGCTAGTGGGTCAGGGGACGGCTACACCTTC
CDR3 length: 16; clone size: -; D gene: -; V gene: TRBV9; J gene: TRBJ2-1; CDR3 protein: CASSVAAGALQREQFF; CDR3 DNA: TGTGCCAGCAGCGTAGCGGCGGGGGCCCTTCAAAGGGAGCAGTTCTTC
CDR3 length: 13; clone size: -; D gene: -; V gene: TRBV24-1; J gene: TRBJ1-2; CDR3 protein: CATSDSDYYGYTF; CDR3 DNA: TGTGCCACCAGTGACTCCGACTACTATGGCTACACCTTC
CDR3 length: 13; clone size: -; D gene: TRBD1; V gene: TRBV7-6; J gene: TRBJ2-1; CDR3 protein: CASSSDRVNEQFF; CDR3 DNA: TGTGCCAGCAGCTCAGACAGGGTCAATGAGCAGTTCTTC
CDR3 length: 16; clone size: -; D gene: -; V gene: TRBV2; J gene: TRBJ1-1; CDR3 protein: CASKGPREVRHTEAFF; CDR3 DNA: TGTGCCAGCAAAGGGCCCAGGGAGGTTCGGCACACTGAAGCTTTCTTT
CDR3 length: 13; clone size: -; D gene: -; V gene: TRBV6-6; J gene: TRBJ1-2; CDR3 protein: CASSYRTLYGYTF; CDR3 DNA: TGTGCCAGCAGTTACCGGACTCTCTATGGCTACACCTTC
CDR3 length: 13; clone size: few; D gene: TRBD1; V gene: TRBV20-1; J gene: TRBJ1-4; CDR3 protein: CSARTGRGEKLFF; CDR3 DNA: TGCAGTGCTAGGACAGGGAGAGGGGAAAAACTGTTTTTT
CDR3 length: 14; clone size: -; D gene: -; V gene: TRBV6-1; J gene: TRBJ1-1; CDR3 protein: CASSAGQGSTEAFF; CDR3 DNA: TGTGCCAGCAGTGCGGGTCAGGGTAGCACTGAAGCTTTCTTT
CDR3 length: 14; clone size: -; D gene: TRBD1; V gene: TRBV5-1; J gene: TRBJ1-1; CDR3 protein: CASSLGGQGAEAFF; CDR3 DNA: TGCGCCAGCAGCTTGGGGGGACAGGGAGCTGAAGCTTTCTTT
CDR3 length: 15; clone size: few; D gene: TRBD1; V gene: TRBV29-1; J gene: TRBJ1-2; CDR3 protein: CSVEVRSGGRYGYTF; CDR3 DNA: TGCAGCGTTGAAGTGAGGTCAGGGGGAAGGTATGGCTACACCTTC
CDR3 length: 18; clone size: -; D gene: TRBD1; V gene: TRBV4-2; J gene: TRBJ1-4; CDR3 protein: CASSQDRSRQGVDEKLFF; CDR3 DNA: TGTGCCAGCAGCCAAGACCGATCTCGACAGGGAGTCGATGAAAAACTGTTTTTT
CDR3 length: 13; clone size: -; D gene: -; V gene: TRBV29-1; J gene: TRBJ1-2; CDR3 protein: CSVEGQTNYGYTF; CDR3 DNA: TGCAGCGTTGAAGGACAGACTAACTATGGCTACACCTTC
CDR3 length: 14; clone size: few; D gene: -; V gene: TRBV24-1; J gene: TRBJ2-5; CDR3 protein: CATSDASPPETQYF; CDR3 DNA: TGTGCCACCAGTGACGCGTCCCCCCCAGAGACCCAGTACTTC
CDR3 length: 14; clone size: -; D gene: -; V gene: TRBV14; J gene: TRBJ1-1; CDR3 protein: CASRPSFPNTEAFF; CDR3 DNA: TGTGCCAGCAGGCCCTCTTTCCCGAACACTGAAGCTTTCTTT
CDR3 length: 13; clone size: -; D gene: -; V gene: TRBV19; J gene: TRBJ2-1; CDR3 protein: CASSRTGFGEQFF; CDR3 DNA: TGTGCCAGTAGTCGGACGGGGTTTGGTGAGCAGTTCTTC
CDR3 length: 15; clone size: once; D gene: TRBD1; V gene: TRBV6-5; J gene: TRBJ1-1; CDR3 protein: CASSYSNRGHTEAFF; CDR3 DNA: TGTGCCAGCAGTTACTCGAACAGGGGACACACTGAAGCTTTCTTT
CDR3 length: 13; clone size: few; D gene: TRBD2; V gene: TRBV9; J gene: TRBJ2-1; CDR3 protein: CASNTGGYNEQFF; CDR3 DNA: TGTGCCAGCAATACGGGAGGCTACAATGAGCAGTTCTTC
CDR3 length: 15; clone size: -; D gene: -; V gene: TRBV4-3; J gene: TRBJ2-1; CDR3 protein: CASSQDFSGLNEQFF; CDR3 DNA: TGCGCCAGCAGCCAAGATTTCTCAGGGCTAAATGAGCAGTTCTTC
CDR3 length: 15; clone size: few; D gene: -; V gene: TRBV5-5; J gene: TRBJ1-2; CDR3 protein: CASSFLPGAMNGYTF; CDR3 DNA: TGTGCCAGCAGCTTTTTGCCAGGTGCTATGAATGGCTACACCTTC
CDR3 length: 12; clone size: -; D gene: TRBD1; V gene: TRBV24-1; J gene: TRBJ2-1; CDR3 protein: CATGTGYNEQFF; CDR3 DNA: TGTGCCACCGGGACAGGGTACAATGAGCAGTTCTTC
CDR3 length: 14; clone size: -; D gene: TRBD1; V gene: TRBV29-1; J gene: TRBJ2-3; CDR3 protein: CSVGDRGVTDTQYF; CDR3 DNA: TGCAGCGTGGGGGACAGGGGTGTCACAGATACGCAGTATTTT
CDR3 length: 16; clone size: few; D gene: -; V gene: TRBV12-2; J gene: TRBJ2-5; CDR3 protein: CASRHPGGARLETQYF; CDR3 DNA: TGTGCAAGTCGCCACCCGGGGGGGGCGCGTTTGGAGACCCAGTACTTC
CDR3 length: 17; clone size: -; D gene: TRBD2; V gene: TRBV5-6; J gene: TRBJ2-7; CDR3 protein: CASSATGLAGGGYEQYF; CDR3 DNA: TGTGCCAGCAGCGCAACGGGACTAGCGGGAGGTGGGTACGAGCAGTACTTC
CDR3 length: 14; clone size: -; D gene: -; V gene: TRBV11-2; J gene: TRBJ1-1; CDR3 protein: CASSDDSQGTEAFF; CDR3 DNA: TGTGCCAGCAGCGACGACAGTCAGGGCACTGAAGCTTTCTTT
CDR3 length: 16; clone size: -; D gene: -; V gene: TRBV23-1; J gene: TRBJ2-1; CDR3 protein: CASSQPSRAAYNEQFF; CDR3 DNA: TGCGCCAGCAGTCAGCCGTCGAGGGCGGCTTACAATGAGCAGTTCTTC
CDR3 length: 14; clone size: few; D gene: TRBD2; V gene: TRBV29-1; J gene: TRBJ2-5; CDR3 protein: CSVGERGGVETQYF; CDR3 DNA: TGCAGCGTTGGAGAACGGGGGGGAGTGGAGACCCAGTACTTC
CDR3 length: 15; clone size: -; D gene: TRBD1; V gene: TRBV6-6; J gene: TRBJ1-5; CDR3 protein: CASSYSGQGGQPQHF; CDR3 DNA: TGTGCCAGCAGTTACTCCGGACAGGGTGGCCAGCCCCAGCATTTT
CDR3 length: 14; clone size: few; D gene: TRBD1; V gene: TRBV6-5; J gene: TRBJ2-7; CDR3 protein: CASTRGQGTYEQYF; CDR3 DNA: TGTGCCAGCACCAGGGGACAGGGGACCTACGAGCAGTACTTC
CDR3 length: 14; clone size: few; D gene: -; V gene: TRBV27; J gene: TRBJ2-5; CDR3 protein: CASSSRPYQETQYF; CDR3 DNA: TGTGCCAGCAGTTCTAGACCGTACCAAGAGACCCAGTACTTC
CDR3 length: 14; clone size: -; D gene: -; V gene: TRBV29-1; J gene: TRBJ2-7; CDR3 protein: CSVERGAGGNEQYF; CDR3 DNA: TGCAGCGTCGAAAGGGGGGCAGGGGGGAACGAGCAGTACTTC
CDR3 length: 15; clone size: few; D gene: -; V gene: TRBV20-1; J gene: TRBJ2-1; CDR3 protein: CSAIERTSPHNEQFF; CDR3 DNA: TGCAGTGCTATTGAAAGAACTTCTCCCCACAATGAGCAGTTCTTC
CDR3 length: 16; clone size: few; D gene: TRBD2; V gene: TRBV20-1; J gene: TRBJ2-5; CDR3 protein: CSALGTSGAIQETQYF; CDR3 DNA: TGCAGTGCTCTCGGGACTAGCGGCGCTATCCAAGAGACCCAGTACTTC
CDR3 length: 17; clone size: few; D gene: -; V gene: TRBV21-1; J gene: TRBJ2-7; CDR3 protein: CASHNGSSGSDSYEQYF; CDR3 DNA: TGTGCCAGCCACAACGGATCGAGCGGGAGCGACTCCTACGAGCAGTACTTC
CDR3 length: 15; clone size: few; D gene: TRBD2; V gene: TRBV6-2/TRBV6-3; J gene: TRBJ2-1; CDR3 protein: CASTPLAGGNNEQFF; CDR3 DNA: TGTGCCAGCACACCACTAGCGGGAGGGAACAATGAGCAGTTCTTC
CDR3 length: 13; clone size: -; D gene: TRBD2; V gene: TRBV20-1; J gene: TRBJ2-3; CDR3 protein: CSARGGSTDTQYF; CDR3 DNA: TGCAGTGCTCGGGGGGGGAGCACAGATACGCAGTATTTT
CDR3 length: 14; clone size: -; D gene: -; V gene: TRBV12-3/TRBV12-4; J gene: TRBJ2-2; CDR3 protein: CASSDRFNTGELFF; CDR3 DNA: TGTGCCAGCAGTGACAGGTTTAACACCGGGGAGCTGTTTTTT
CDR3 length: 16; clone size: many; D gene: -; V gene: TRBV15; J gene: TRBJ1-1; CDR3 protein: CATSRDRKGFGTEAFF; CDR3 DNA: TGTGCCACCAGCAGAGATAGGAAGGGGTTTGGTACTGAAGCTTTCTTT
CDR3 length: 19; clone size: -; D gene: TRBD2; V gene: TRBV6-5; J gene: TRBJ2-1; CDR3 protein: CASSYSIMTSGRTDNEQFF; CDR3 DNA: TGTGCCAGCAGTTACTCGATTATGACTAGCGGGCGAACTGACAATGAGCAGTTCTTC
CDR3 length: 12; clone size: -; D gene: -; V gene: TRBV20-1; J gene: TRBJ2-1; CDR3 protein: CSAPGTHNEQFF; CDR3 DNA: TGCAGTGCTCCCGGGACTCACAATGAGCAGTTCTTC
CDR3 length: 12; clone size: -; D gene: -; V gene: TRBV7-6; J gene: TRBJ1-6; CDR3 protein: CASRTGNSPLHF; CDR3 DNA: TGTGCCAGCAGAACAGGGAATTCACCCCTCCACTTT
CDR3 length: 13; clone size: -; D gene: -; V gene: TRBV2; J gene: TRBJ1-1; CDR3 protein: CASREDWNTEAFF; CDR3 DNA: TGTGCCAGCAGGGAGGATTGGAACACTGAAGCTTTCTTT
CDR3 length: 14; clone size: -; D gene: TRBD2; V gene: TRBV27; J gene: TRBJ2-1; CDR3 protein: CASSVFGGGREQFF; CDR3 DNA: TGTGCCAGCAGTGTTTTTGGGGGAGGGAGGGAGCAGTTCTTC
CDR3 length: 17; clone size: -; D gene: -; V gene: TRBV11-2; J gene: TRBJ2-6; CDR3 protein: CASSLQGTRSGANVLTF; CDR3 DNA: TGTGCCAGCAGCTTACAGGGGACTCGATCTGGGGCCAACGTCCTGACTTTC